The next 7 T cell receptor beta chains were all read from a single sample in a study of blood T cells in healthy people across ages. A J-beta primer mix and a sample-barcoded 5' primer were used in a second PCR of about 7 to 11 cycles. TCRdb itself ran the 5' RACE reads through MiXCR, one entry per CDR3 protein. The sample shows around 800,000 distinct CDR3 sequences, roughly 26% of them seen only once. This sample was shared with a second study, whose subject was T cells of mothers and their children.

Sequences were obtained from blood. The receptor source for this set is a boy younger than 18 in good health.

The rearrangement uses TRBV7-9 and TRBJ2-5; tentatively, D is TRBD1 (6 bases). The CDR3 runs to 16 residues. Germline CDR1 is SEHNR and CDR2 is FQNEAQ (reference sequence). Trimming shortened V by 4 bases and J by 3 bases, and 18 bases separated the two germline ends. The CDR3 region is CASSSGQLSIKETQYF. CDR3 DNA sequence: TGTGCCAGCAGCTCCGGACAGTTATCGATAAAAGAGACCCAGTACTTC.

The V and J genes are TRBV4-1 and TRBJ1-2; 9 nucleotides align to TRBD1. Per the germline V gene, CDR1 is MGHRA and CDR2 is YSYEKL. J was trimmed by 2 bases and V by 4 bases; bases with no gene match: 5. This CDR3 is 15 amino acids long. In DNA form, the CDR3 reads TGCGCCAGCAGCCCGGGACAGGGAACGAACTATGGCTACACCTTC. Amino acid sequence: CASSPGQGTNYGYTF.

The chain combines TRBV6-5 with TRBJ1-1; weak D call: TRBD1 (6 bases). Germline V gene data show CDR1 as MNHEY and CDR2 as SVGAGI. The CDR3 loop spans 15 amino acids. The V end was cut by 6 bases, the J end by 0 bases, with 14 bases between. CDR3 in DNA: TGTGCCAGCAGCTATCAGACAGGAGTGAACACTGAAGCTTTCTTT. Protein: CASSYQTGVNTEAFF.

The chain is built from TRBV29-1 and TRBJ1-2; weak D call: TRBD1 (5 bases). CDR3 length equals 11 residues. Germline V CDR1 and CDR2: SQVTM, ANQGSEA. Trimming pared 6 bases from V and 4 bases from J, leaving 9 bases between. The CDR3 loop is CSVVDSYGYTF. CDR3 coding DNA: TGCAGCGTAGTAGACAGCTATGGCTACACCTTC.

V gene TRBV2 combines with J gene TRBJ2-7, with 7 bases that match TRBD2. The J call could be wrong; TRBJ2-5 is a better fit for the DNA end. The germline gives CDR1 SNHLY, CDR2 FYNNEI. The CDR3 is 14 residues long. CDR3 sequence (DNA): TGTGCCAGCAGTGCTAGCGGCGCTTTGGAGACCCAGTACTTC. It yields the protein CASSASGALETQYF.

CDR3 region: CAGGRGGQYF. The CDR3 DNA reads TGTGCCGGGGGGCGCGGCGGGCAGTACTTC. This chain links TRBV28 with TRBJ2-7, with D perhaps being TRBD1 or TRBD2 (6 bases each). Trimming took 11 bases from V and 9 from J, leaving 14 bases between them. Germline V gene sequence: CDR1 MDHEN, CDR2 SYDVKM. This CDR3 is 10 amino acids long.

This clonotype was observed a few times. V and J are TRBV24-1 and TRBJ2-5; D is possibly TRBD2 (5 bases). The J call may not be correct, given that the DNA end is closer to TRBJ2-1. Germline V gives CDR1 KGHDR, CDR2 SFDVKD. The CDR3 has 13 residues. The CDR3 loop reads CATSEEDYNEQFF. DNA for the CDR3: TGTGCCACCAGTGAGGAGGATTACAATGAGCAGTTCTTC.